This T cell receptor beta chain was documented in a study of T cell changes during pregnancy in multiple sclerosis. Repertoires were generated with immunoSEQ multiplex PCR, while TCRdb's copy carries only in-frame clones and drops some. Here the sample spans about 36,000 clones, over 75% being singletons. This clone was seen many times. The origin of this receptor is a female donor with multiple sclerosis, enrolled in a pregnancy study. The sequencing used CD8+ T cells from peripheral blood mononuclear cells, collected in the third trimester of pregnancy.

The DNA of the CDR3 is TGTGCCAGCAGTGAAGGAGGACAGGGTTCGCAGCCCCAGCATTTT. Encoded protein: CASSEGGQGSQPQHF. The chain uses TRBV6-1 and TRBJ1-5, with 8 bases identical to TRBD1. This CDR3 comprises 15 residues. Per germline, CDR1 MNHNS and CDR2 SASEGT. The junction had 6 bases not matched to a gene; V was cut back by 1 base and J by 7 bases.